What follows describes a single TCR beta chain. In its sample, this clonotype was seen many times. The antigen this receptor binds is unknown. The record has no base qualities; no much larger clone is one base away. The sample belongs to a study of spatial heterogeneity in lung cancer (dated by TCRdb to the late 2010s). About the study as a whole: The donors were 60 to 80 patients from the lung TRACERx cohort who had early-stage, untreated non-small cell lung cancer. Follow-up PBMC samples were sequenced whenever the samples were available, and the median time to follow-up was about 2 years after resection. Beta-chain transcripts were consistently detected in greater numbers than alpha-chain transcripts, which likely reflected higher beta-chain transcript abundance. In the raw uncorrected reads, each unique combination of TCR and UMI appeared on average more than ten times. In non-small cell lung cancer, the study quantitatively compared TCR alpha and beta repertoires across several tumor regions, matched nontumor lung, and blood. TCR repertoire features were related to nonsynonymous mutation counts determined by whole-exome sequencing of tumor tissue. Both alpha and beta chains were TCR-sequenced in hundreds of tumor regions, approximately 67 matched nontumor lung samples and around 54 PBMC samples obtained at surgery. On the study overall, not on this receptor specifically: Comparisons of baseline and follow-up blood repertoires included only around 15 patients. Confirming at a functional level the hypothesis that regional TCRs recognize regional mutations was considered to require additional single-cell paired TCR alpha and beta sequencing. Ubiquitous expanded tumor TCRs were found in blood more often at tumor resection than at routine follow-up.

CDR1 and CDR2, per the germline V gene, are MGHDK and SYGVNS. The CDR3 sequence holds 15 residues, the cysteine and phenylalanine included. The sequence is cut down to CDR3 DNA, 45 bases in frame from base 1. V is pared back by 6 bases and J by 4 bases, with 18 bases lying between the germline termini. What this sample's time point label stands for: blood at routine non-recurrence follow-up after resection. Without any cell sorting, TCR sequencing was performed on whole RNA extracted either from tumor and nontumor lung tissue or from cryopreserved PBMC samples. A patient was chosen for TCR sequencing only when enough RNA was available from at least two tumor regions. The library came from 5' RACE. This sample was sequenced with a NextSeq 500. The TCR library protocol attached a unique molecular identifier to each TCR cDNA molecule to allow correction of PCR and sequencing errors. Regarding the original processing steps: TCR identification, UMI-based error correction and CDR3 extraction were performed with Decombinator tools. Expanded TCRs were defined as those above a frequency of 2 per 1,000, corresponding to the top 1% of the tumor frequency distribution. Each repertoire was subsampled 100 times to 5,000 TCRs, after which Renyi diversity was computed with the R vegan package. CDR3 similarity networks were built from amino acid triplet string-kernel similarity, with CDR3s being connected when pairwise similarity was above 0.82. Through fastp at Q25 and MiXCR, TCRdb rebuilt clones from the public reads, retaining in-frame beta chains. Identical CDR3 proteins give one entry, which carries the most common genes and DNA. These V and J calls rely on TCRdb rather than the paper's analysis. This sample holds around 110,000 distinct CDR3 sequences; 9.5% to 15% were observed only once. The ten largest clonotypes hold roughly 15% of the sample.

The sequencing here drew on PBMCs, taken at follow-up. The chain uses TRBV25-1 and TRBJ1-2; a tentative D call is TRBD1 (6 bases match). The TCR sequence derives from a male donor with early-stage non-small cell lung cancer. The CDR3 amino acid sequence is: CASSVLGGLRYGYTF. The DNA is TGTGCCAGCAGCGTACTCGGGGGGCTTCGCTATGGCTACACCTTC.